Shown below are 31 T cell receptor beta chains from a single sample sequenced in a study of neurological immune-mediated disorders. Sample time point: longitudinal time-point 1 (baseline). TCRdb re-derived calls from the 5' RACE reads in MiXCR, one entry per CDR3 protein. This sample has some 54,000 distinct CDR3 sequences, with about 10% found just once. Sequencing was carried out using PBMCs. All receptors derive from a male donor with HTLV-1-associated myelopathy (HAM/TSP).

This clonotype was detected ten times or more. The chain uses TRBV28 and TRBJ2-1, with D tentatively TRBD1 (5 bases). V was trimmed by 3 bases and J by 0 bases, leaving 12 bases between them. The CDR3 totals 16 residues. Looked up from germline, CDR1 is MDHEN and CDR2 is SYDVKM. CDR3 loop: CASSFQGPPSYNEQFF. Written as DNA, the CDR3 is TGTGCCAGCAGTTTCCAGGGCCCACCCTCCTACAATGAGCAGTTCTTC.

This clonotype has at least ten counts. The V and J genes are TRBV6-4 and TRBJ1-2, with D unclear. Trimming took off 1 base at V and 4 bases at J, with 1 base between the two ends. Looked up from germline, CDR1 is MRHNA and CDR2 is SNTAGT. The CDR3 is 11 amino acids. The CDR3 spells CASSDFYGYTF. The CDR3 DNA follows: TGTGCCAGCAGTGACTTCTATGGCTACACCTTC.

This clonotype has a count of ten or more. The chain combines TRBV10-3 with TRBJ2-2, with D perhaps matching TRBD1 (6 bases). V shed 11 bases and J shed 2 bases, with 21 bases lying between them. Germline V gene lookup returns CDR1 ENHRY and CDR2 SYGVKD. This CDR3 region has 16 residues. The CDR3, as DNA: TGTGCCCTACACCCCATCAGGGGCCTTAACACCGGGGAGCTGTTTTTT. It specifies CALHPIRGLNTGELFF.

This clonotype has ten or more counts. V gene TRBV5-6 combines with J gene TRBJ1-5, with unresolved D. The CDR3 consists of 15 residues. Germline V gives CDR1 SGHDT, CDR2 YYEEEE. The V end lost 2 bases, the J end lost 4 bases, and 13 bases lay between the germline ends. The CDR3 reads CASSLSPGRNQPQHF. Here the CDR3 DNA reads TGTGCCAGCAGCTTATCCCCAGGTAGGAATCAGCCCCAGCATTTT.

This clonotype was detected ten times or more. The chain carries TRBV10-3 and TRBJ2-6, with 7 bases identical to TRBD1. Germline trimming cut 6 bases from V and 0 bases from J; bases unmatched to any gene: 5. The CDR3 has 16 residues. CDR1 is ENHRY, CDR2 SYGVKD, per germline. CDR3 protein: CAISPGQPSGANVLTF. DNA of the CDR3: TGTGCCATCAGCCCGGGACAGCCCTCTGGGGCCAACGTCCTGACTTTC.

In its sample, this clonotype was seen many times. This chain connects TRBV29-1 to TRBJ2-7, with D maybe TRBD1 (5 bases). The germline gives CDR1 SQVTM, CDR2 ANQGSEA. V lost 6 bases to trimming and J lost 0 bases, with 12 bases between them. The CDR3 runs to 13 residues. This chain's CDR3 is CSVLLQGSYEQYF. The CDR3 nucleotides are TGCAGCGTCCTTTTGCAGGGCTCCTACGAGCAGTACTTC.

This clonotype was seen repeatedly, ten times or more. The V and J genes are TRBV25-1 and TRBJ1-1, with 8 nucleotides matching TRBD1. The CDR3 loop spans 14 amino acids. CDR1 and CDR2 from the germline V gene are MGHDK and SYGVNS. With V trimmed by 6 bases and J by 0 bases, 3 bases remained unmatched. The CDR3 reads CASSRQGLNTEAFF. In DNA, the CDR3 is TGTGCCAGCAGCCGACAGGGGTTGAACACTGAAGCTTTCTTT.

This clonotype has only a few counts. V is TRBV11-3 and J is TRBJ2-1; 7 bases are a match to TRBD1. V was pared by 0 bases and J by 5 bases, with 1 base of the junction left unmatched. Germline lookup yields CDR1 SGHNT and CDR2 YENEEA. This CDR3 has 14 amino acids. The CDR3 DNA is TGTGCCAGCAGCTTAGATGGGACAGACAATGAGCAGTTCTTC. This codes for CASSLDGTDNEQFF.

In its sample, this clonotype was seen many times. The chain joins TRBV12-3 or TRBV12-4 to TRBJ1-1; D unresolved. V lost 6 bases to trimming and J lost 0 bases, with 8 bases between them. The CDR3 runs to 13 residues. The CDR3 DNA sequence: TGTGCCAGCAGCACAAAGTTGAACACTGAAGCTTTCTTT. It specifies CASSTKLNTEAFF.

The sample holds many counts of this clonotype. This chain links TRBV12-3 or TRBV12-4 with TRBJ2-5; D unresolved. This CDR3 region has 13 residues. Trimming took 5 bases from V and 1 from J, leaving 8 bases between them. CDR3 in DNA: TGTGCCAGCAGTCCTCCCTCCCAAGAGACCCAGTACTTC. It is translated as CASSPPSQETQYF.

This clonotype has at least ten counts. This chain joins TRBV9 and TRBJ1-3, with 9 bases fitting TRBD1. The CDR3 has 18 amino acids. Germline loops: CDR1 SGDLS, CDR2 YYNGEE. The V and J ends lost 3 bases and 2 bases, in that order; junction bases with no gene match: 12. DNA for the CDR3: TGTGCCAGCAGCGAGACTAAACCGGGACAGGGTACTGGAAACACCATATATTTT. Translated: CASSETKPGQGTGNTIYF.

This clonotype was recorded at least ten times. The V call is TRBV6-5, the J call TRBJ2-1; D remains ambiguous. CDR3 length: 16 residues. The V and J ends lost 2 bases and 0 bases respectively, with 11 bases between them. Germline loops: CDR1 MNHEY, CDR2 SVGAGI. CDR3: CASSYGLESSYNEQFF. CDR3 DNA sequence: TGTGCCAGCAGTTACGGTCTTGAGAGCTCCTACAATGAGCAGTTCTTC.

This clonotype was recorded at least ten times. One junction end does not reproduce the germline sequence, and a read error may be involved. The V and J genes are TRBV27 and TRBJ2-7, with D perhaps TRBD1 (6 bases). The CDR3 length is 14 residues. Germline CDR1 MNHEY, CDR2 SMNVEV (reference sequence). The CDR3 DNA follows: TGCGCCAGCAGCTTGGGGGCGGGTACCTACGAGCAGTACTTC. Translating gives CASSLGAGTYEQYF.

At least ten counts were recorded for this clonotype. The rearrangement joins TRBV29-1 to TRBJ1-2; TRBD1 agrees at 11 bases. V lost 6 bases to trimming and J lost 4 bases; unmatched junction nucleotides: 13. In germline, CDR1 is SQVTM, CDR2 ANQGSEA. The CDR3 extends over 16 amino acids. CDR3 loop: CSVGHRTGQGVYGYTF. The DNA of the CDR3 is TGCAGCGTGGGCCATCGAACGGGACAGGGGGTCTATGGCTACACCTTC. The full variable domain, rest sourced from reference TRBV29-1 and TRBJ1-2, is SAVISQKPSRDICQRGTSLTIQCQVDSQVTMMFWYRQQPGQSLTLIATANQGSEATYESGFVIDKFPISRPNLTFSTLTVSNMSPEDSSIYLCSVGHRTGQGVYGYTFGSGTRLTVV.

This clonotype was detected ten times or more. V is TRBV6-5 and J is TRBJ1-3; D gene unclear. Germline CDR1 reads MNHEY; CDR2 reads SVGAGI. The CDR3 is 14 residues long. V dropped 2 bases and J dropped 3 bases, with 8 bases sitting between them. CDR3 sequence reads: CASSYKGLGNTIYF. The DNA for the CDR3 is TGTGCCAGCAGTTACAAAGGGCTTGGAAACACCATATATTTT.

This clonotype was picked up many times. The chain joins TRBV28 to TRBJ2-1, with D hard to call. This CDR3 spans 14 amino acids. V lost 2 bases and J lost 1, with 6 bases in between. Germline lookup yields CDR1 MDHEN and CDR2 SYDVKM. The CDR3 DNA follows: TGTGCCAGCAGTTTAGTTGGATCCTACAATGAGCAGTTCTTC. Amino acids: CASSLVGSYNEQFF.

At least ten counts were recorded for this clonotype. CDR3 in DNA: TGTGCCAGCAGCCGACTACAGGGGAACACTGAAGCTTTCTTT. Translated, it gives CASSRLQGNTEAFF. The chain uses TRBV14 and TRBJ1-1, with a possible D match to TRBD1 (6 bases). The CDR3 totals 14 residues. V dropped 4 bases and J dropped 1 base, with 10 bases sitting between them. Germline V lookup: CDR1 SGHDN, CDR2 FVKESK.

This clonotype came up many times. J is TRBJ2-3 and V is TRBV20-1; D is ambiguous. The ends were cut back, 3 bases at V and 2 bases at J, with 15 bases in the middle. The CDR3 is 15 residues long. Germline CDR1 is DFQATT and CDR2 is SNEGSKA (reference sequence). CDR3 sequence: CSARPITGNTDTQYF. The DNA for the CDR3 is TGCAGTGCTAGGCCTATCACTGGTAACACAGATACGCAGTATTTT.

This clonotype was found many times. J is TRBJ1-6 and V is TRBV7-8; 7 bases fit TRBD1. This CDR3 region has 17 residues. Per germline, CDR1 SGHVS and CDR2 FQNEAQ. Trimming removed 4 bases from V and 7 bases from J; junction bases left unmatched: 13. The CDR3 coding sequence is TGTGCCAGCAGCTCCCATGGAGGGACAGCCAACAATTCACCCCTCCACTTT. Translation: CASSSHGGTANNSPLHF.

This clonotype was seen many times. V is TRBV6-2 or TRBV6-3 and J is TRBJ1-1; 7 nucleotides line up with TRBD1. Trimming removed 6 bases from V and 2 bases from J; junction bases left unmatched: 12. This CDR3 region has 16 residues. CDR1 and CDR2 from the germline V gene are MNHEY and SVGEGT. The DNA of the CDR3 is TGTGCCAGCAGAGCCAAGGTTGGGGACAGTAACACTGAAGCTTTCTTT. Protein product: CASRAKVGDSNTEAFF.

For the CDR3, the DNA is TGTGCCAGCATTCTCAGCGGGGGCTGGGATCAGTTCTTC. The encoded protein is CASILSGGWDQFF. This chain connects TRBV5-5 to TRBJ2-1, with TRBD2 matching over 8 bases. Trimming at V came to 6 bases and at J to 13 bases, leaving 12 bases not matched to a gene. In germline, CDR1 is SGHKS, CDR2 YYEKEE (reference sequence). This CDR3 is built from 13 residues.

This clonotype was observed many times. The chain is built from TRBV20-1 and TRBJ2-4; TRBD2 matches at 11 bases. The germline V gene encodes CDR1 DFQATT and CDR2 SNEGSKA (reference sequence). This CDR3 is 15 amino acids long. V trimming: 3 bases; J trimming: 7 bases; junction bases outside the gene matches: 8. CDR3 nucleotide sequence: TGCAGTGCTAGGGGACTAGCGGAGAGGGGTAACATTCAGTACTTC. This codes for CSARGLAERGNIQYF.

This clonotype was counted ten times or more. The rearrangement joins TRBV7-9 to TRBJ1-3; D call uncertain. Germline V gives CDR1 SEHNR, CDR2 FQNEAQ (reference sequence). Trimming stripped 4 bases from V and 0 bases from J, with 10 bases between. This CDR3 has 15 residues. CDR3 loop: CASSWSNDSGNTIYF. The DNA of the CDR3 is TGTGCCAGCAGCTGGTCCAATGACTCTGGAAACACCATATATTTT.

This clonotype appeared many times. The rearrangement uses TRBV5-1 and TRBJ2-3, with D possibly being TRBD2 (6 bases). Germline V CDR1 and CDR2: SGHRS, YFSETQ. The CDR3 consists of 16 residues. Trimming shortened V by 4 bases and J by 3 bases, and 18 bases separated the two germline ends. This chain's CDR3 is CASSPGGGARTDTQYF. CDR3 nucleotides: TGCGCCAGCAGCCCGGGTGGAGGGGCCAGGACAGATACGCAGTATTTT.

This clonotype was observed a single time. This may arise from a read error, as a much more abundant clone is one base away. CDR3 coding DNA: TGTGCCAGCAGTTACCGGGGAGGGGATAGCAATCAGCCCCAGTATTTT. Encoded protein: CASSYRGGDSNQPQYF. The V and J genes are TRBV6-6 and TRBJ1-5, with 7 bases lining up with TRBD2. Judging by the DNA end, TRBJ2-3 fits better; the J call may be wrong. CDR3 length: 16 residues. Germline V CDR1 and CDR2: MNHNY, SVGAGI (reference sequence).

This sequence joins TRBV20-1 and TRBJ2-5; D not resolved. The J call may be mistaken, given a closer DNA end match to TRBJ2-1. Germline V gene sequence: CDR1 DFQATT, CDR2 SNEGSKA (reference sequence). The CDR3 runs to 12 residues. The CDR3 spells CSARVVYNEQFF. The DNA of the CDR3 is TGCAGTGCTAGAGTAGTGTACAATGAGCAGTTCTTC.

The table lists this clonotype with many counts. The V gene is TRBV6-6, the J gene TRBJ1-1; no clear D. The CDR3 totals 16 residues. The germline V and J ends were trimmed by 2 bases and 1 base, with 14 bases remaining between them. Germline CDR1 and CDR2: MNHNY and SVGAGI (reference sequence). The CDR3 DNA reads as TGTGCCAGCAGTTACGATCAGTACCCGACGAACACTGAAGCTTTCTTT. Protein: CASSYDQYPTNTEAFF.

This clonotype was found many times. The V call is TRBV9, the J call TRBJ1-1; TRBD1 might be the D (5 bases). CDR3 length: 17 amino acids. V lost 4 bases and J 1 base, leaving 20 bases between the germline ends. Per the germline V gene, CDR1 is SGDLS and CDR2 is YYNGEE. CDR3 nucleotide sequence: TGTGCCAGCAGCCCAACGGGGGGGGGATCGGGGAACACTGAAGCTTTCTTT. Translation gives CASSPTGGGSGNTEAFF.

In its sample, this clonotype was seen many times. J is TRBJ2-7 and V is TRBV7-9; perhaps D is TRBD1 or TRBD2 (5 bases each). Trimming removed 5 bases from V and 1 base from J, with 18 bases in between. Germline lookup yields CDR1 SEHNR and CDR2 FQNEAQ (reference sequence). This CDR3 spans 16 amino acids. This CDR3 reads CASSPPRGRASYEQYF. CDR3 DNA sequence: TGTGCCAGCAGCCCTCCTCGGGGCAGGGCTTCCTACGAGCAGTACTTC.

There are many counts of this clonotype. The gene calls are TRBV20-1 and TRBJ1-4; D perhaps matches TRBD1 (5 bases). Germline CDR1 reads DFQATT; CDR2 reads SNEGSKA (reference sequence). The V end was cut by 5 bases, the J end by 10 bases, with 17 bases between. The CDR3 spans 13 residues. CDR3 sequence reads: CSAPPGGRGKLFF. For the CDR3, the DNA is TGCAGTGCTCCCCCGGGGGGACGCGGAAAACTGTTTTTT.

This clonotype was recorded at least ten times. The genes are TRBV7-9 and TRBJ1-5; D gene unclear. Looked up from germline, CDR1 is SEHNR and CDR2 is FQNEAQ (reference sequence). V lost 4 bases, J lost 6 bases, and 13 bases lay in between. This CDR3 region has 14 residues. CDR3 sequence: CASSSRPGVQPQHF. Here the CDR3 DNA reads TGTGCCAGCAGCTCCCGACCTGGGGTTCAGCCCCAGCATTTT.